These 25 T cell receptor beta chains originate from one sample sequenced in a study of STAT5B mutations in CD4+ large granular lymphocyte leukemia. Assay: immunoSEQ multiplex PCR; the TCRdb copy retains only in-frame clones and omits some. The sample lists around 30,000 clones; less than 75% were seen once. The sequencing sample was made of CD4+ T cells from blood buffy coats. These receptors came from a human donor in good health.

This clone has a handful of counts. The chain is built from TRBV29-1 and TRBJ1-2; D may be TRBD1 (5 bases). V dropped 7 bases and J dropped 8 bases, with 23 bases sitting between them. Germline V lookup: CDR1 SQVTM, CDR2 ANQGSEA. The CDR3 length is 14 residues. The CDR3 DNA follows: TGCAGCGCCGCGAGCAGACAGCTTCAGAAGGGCTACACCTTC. It translates to CSAASRQLQKGYTF.

In DNA, the CDR3 is TGTGCCAGCAGCTTCGGACAGAACTATGGCTACACCTTC. Translated, it gives CASSFGQNYGYTF. The V gene is TRBV11-1, the J gene TRBJ1-2, with a weak D call TRBD1 (6 bases). The V and J ends lost 3 bases and 2 bases respectively, with 7 bases between them. CDR3 length equals 13 residues. Germline V gene sequence: CDR1 SGHAT, CDR2 FQDESV (reference sequence).

This clone was recorded a few times. The rearrangement uses TRBV7-9 and TRBJ2-7; 12 positions agree with TRBD1. Trimming removed 3 bases from V and 4 bases from J; junction bases left unmatched: 4. CDR1 is SEHNR and CDR2 is FQNEAQ in the germline V gene (reference sequence). The CDR3 length is 15 residues. The CDR3 nucleotides are TGTGCCAGCAGCTTCGGGACAGGGGGCCGGTACGAGCAGTACTTC. Its protein is CASSFGTGGRYEQYF.

The count of this clone is one. The chain has TRBV15 and TRBJ1-2, with D unclear. This CDR3 contains 15 residues. CDR1 is LNHNV, CDR2 YYDKDF, per germline (reference sequence). Trimming took 5 bases from V and 0 from J, leaving 13 bases between them. CDR3 sequence: CATSSPRASNYGYTF. The CDR3 DNA sequence: TGTGCCACCAGCTCCCCCCGGGCCTCTAACTATGGCTACACCTTC.

In its sample, this clone was seen a few times. This chain connects TRBV19 to TRBJ2-5; TRBD1 might be the D (6 bases). The CDR3 spans 13 residues. In germline, CDR1 is LNHDA, CDR2 SQIVND (reference sequence). Trimming removed 9 bases at V and 1 base at J, with 12 bases between. The CDR3 loop reads CASQQGTQETQYF. The CDR3 region has the DNA TGTGCCAGCCAACAGGGTACCCAAGAGACCCAGTACTTC.

V usage is TRBV6-6 and J usage is TRBJ2-5; maybe TRBD1 (6 bases). This CDR3 is 15 amino acids long. Deletions cut 2 bases from V and 1 base from J, with 11 bases between. Germline CDR1 is MNHNY and CDR2 is SVGAGI (reference sequence). The CDR3 sequence is CASSYTGRVQETQYF. The CDR3 DNA reads as TGTGCCAGCAGTTACACAGGGAGAGTCCAAGAGACCCAGTACTTC.

V is TRBV6-5 and J is TRBJ1-5, with D possibly TRBD1 on 6 matching bases. CDR1 is MNHEY, CDR2 SVGAGI, per germline. V lost 6 bases to trimming and J lost 5 bases, with 11 bases between them. CDR3 length: 13 residues. The CDR3 region is CASRRNRDQPQHF. The CDR3 nucleotides read TGTGCCAGCAGGAGGAACAGGGATCAGCCCCAGCATTTT.

This clone was recorded a few times. This chain uses TRBV5-1 with TRBJ1-1; TRBD1 is a possible D gene (5 bases). CDR3 length equals 15 residues. Germline V lookup: CDR1 SGHRS, CDR2 YFSETQ. Trimming left V 2 bases short and J 4 bases short, with 15 bases between. The CDR3 bases are TGCGCCAGCAGCTTAGGGGCCCCGCTTGGCACTGAAGCTTTCTTT. Translated: CASSLGAPLGTEAFF.

This clone has a handful of counts. The chain joins TRBV30 to TRBJ2-3; a weak D match, TRBD2 (5 bases). The germline V gene has CDR1 GTSNPN and CDR2 SVGIG (reference sequence). The CDR3 length is 13 residues. The germline V and J ends were trimmed by 4 bases and 4 bases, with 12 bases remaining between them. Here the CDR3 DNA reads TGTGCCTGGATACCGGGGTGGGCAGATACGCAGTATTTT. Protein: CAWIPGWADTQYF.

The J gene is TRBJ2-7, the V gene TRBV7-2; D might be TRBD1 or TRBD2, each matching 5 bases. The CDR3 has 14 amino acids. V dropped 5 bases and J dropped 0 bases, with 11 bases sitting between them. Per germline, CDR1 SGHTA and CDR2 FQGNSA. The CDR3 sequence is CASSRRDGSYEQYF. CDR3 DNA sequence: TGTGCCAGCAGCCGCCGGGACGGCTCCTACGAGCAGTACTTC.

The rearrangement joins TRBV4-3 to TRBJ1-4; TRBD1 might be the D (5 bases). Trimming stripped 3 bases from V and 0 bases from J, with 8 bases between. The germline V gene has CDR1 LGHNA and CDR2 YSLEER. The CDR3 sequence is 15 residues long. The CDR3 region is CASSHGASTNEKLFF. The DNA for the CDR3 is TGCGCCAGCAGCCACGGGGCCTCAACTAATGAAAAACTGTTTTTT.

V gene TRBV29-1 combines with J gene TRBJ2-5, with D perhaps assigned TRBD1 or TRBD2 (6 bases each). With 4 bases removed from V and 5 bases from J, the gap between germline ends came to 17 bases. The CDR3 covers 14 residues. Looked up from germline, CDR1 is SQVTM and CDR2 is ANQGSEA. The CDR3 DNA reads TGCAGCGTTGGCCTACAGGGCCGGGAGGAGACCCAGTACTTC. Residues: CSVGLQGREETQYF.

The gene calls are TRBV5-6 and TRBJ2-7; D may be TRBD2 (5 bases). The V gene's germline CDR1 is SGHDT and CDR2 YYEEEE. CDR3 size: 12 residues. V was clipped by 4 bases and J by 6 bases, with 11 bases between them. The CDR3 nucleotides are TGTGCCAGCAGCCAAAGCCGGGGCGAGCAGTACTTC. Translating it yields CASSQSRGEQYF. Based on the CDR3 plus reference TRBV5-6 and TRBJ2-7, the full variable domain is DAGVTQSPTHLIKTRGQQVTLRCSPKSGHDTVSWYQQALGQGPQFIFQYYEEEERQRGNFPDRFSGHQFPNYSSELNVNALLLGDSALYLCASSQSRGEQYFGPGTRLTVT.

Only a few counts were recorded for this clone. The CDR3, as DNA: TGCGCCAGCAGTGGGGGCGGGGGGCGCTACGAGCAGTACTTC. It codes for CASSGGGGRYEQYF. The genes are TRBV10-2 and TRBJ2-7; 8 positions agree with TRBD2. V lost 4 bases and J lost 3; bases outside the gene matches: 5. The CDR3 is 14 amino acids. Germline V gene lookup returns CDR1 WSHSY and CDR2 SAAADI.

This chain connects TRBV28 to TRBJ1-4; 9 bases are shared with TRBD1. This CDR3 region has 14 residues. In germline, CDR1 is MDHEN, CDR2 SYDVKM. The V segment lost 5 bases and the J segment 4 bases; nucleotides outside the gene matches: 2. The CDR3 DNA follows: TGTGCCAGCAGTCAGGACAGGGGTAATGAAAAACTGTTTTTT. This encodes CASSQDRGNEKLFF.

This clone appeared a few times. V usage is TRBV5-5 and J usage is TRBJ1-5, with a possible D match to TRBD1 (5 bases). V lost 4 bases and J 0 bases, leaving 14 bases between the germline ends. Germline CDR1 is SGHKS and CDR2 is YYEKEE (reference sequence). The CDR3 is made up of 16 amino acids. The CDR3 sequence is CASSKEGSTSNQPQHF. CDR3 coding DNA: TGTGCCAGCAGCAAGGAGGGGAGTACTAGCAATCAGCCCCAGCATTTT.

This chain links TRBV20-1 with TRBJ2-5; no firm D call. Germline V gene lookup returns CDR1 DFQATT and CDR2 SNEGSKA (reference sequence). The CDR3 has 11 residues. V lost 2 bases, J lost 4 bases, and 5 bases lay in between. CDR3 coding DNA: TGCAGTGCTAGACCCCTAGAGACCCAGTACTTC. Translation gives CSARPLETQYF.

This clone appeared once. This rearrangement joins TRBV18 to TRBJ1-2, with D perhaps matching TRBD1 (5 bases). Germline CDR1 reads KGHSH; CDR2 reads LQKENI. V was clipped by 4 bases and J by 3 bases, with 15 bases between them. The CDR3 extends over 15 amino acids. DNA of the CDR3: TGTGCCAGCTCACTCCTAACCGGAGGGGACTATGGCTACACCTTC. Translating it yields CASSLLTGGDYGYTF.

V is TRBV6-5 and J is TRBJ2-7, with 7 bases identical to TRBD1. CDR3 length: 15 amino acids. The germline CDR1 and CDR2 sequences are MNHEY and SVGAGI. V was pared by 6 bases and J by 0 bases, with 8 bases of the junction left unmatched. The CDR3 region is CASRKDRLPSYEQYF. In DNA form, the CDR3 reads TGTGCCAGCAGAAAGGACAGGCTCCCCTCCTACGAGCAGTACTTC.

The J gene is TRBJ2-2, the V gene TRBV5-4; 12 nucleotides agree with TRBD2. The J segment lost 6 bases and the V segment lost 6 bases, leaving 6 bases of the junction unmatched. Germline CDR1 is SGHNT and CDR2 is YYREEE (reference sequence). The CDR3 consists of 15 residues. The DNA for the CDR3 is TGTGCCAGCACCAGGACTAGCGGGGTTCCCGGGGAGCTGTTTTTT. This translates into CASTRTSGVPGELFF.

This clone was recorded once. CDR3 DNA: TGTGCCAGCGGGAAGACGGGCGGTAATTCACCCCTCCACTTT. The encoded protein is CASGKTGGNSPLHF. The chain links TRBV6-6 to TRBJ1-6, with unresolved D. CDR1 MNHNY and CDR2 SVGAGI come from the germline V gene (reference sequence). Trimming took 8 bases from V and 6 from J, leaving 14 bases between them. The CDR3 runs to 14 residues.

The rearrangement links TRBV13 to TRBJ2-3; the D is unclear. This CDR3 region has 14 residues. The ends were cut back, 6 bases at V and 6 bases at J, with 16 bases in the middle. Germline CDR1 reads PRHDT; CDR2 reads FYEKMQ (reference sequence). CDR3 nucleotides: TGTGCCAGCAGTGGGCGGACCTTCACGGATACGCAGTATTTT. Translating gives CASSGRTFTDTQYF.

The chain carries TRBV4-3 and TRBJ1-2; TRBD1 agrees at 7 bases. J gave up 6 bases and V 0 bases, and 7 bases lay outside the gene matches. CDR3 length equals 15 residues. CDR1 is LGHNA and CDR2 is YSLEER in the germline V gene. The CDR3 DNA reads TGCGCCAGCAGCCAAGATCTCGGGACAGCCAATGGCTACACCTTC. Its translation: CASSQDLGTANGYTF.

V is TRBV4-1 and J is TRBJ1-3, with D possibly being TRBD1 (6 bases). Germline lookup yields CDR1 MGHRA and CDR2 YSYEKL. The CDR3 sequence is 14 residues long. V lost 5 bases and J 6 bases, leaving 14 bases between the germline ends. Here the CDR3 DNA reads TGCGCCAGCAGCTTTTTGACAGGATTAAACACCATATATTTT. Its protein is CASSFLTGLNTIYF.

This chain joins TRBV28 and TRBJ2-2; D tentatively fits TRBD1 or TRBD2 (6 bases each). The CDR3 extends over 15 amino acids. V lost 6 bases, J lost 2 bases, and 13 bases lay in between. Looked up from germline, CDR1 is MDHEN and CDR2 is SYDVKM. The CDR3 DNA follows: TGTGCCAGCAGCACCCGGGGGCGCAACACCGGGGAGCTGTTTTTT. Amino acid sequence: CASSTRGRNTGELFF.